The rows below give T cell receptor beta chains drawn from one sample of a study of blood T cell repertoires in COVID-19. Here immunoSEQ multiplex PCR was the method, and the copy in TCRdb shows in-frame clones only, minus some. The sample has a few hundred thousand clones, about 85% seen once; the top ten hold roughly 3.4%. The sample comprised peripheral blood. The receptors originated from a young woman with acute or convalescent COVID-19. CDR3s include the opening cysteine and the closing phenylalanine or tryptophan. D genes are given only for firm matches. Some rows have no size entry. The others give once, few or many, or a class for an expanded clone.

CDR3aa: CASSEGAGHNEQFF; CDR3nt: TGTGCCAGCAGTGAGGGCGCGGGGCACAATGAGCAGTTCTTC; v_gene: TRBV6-2/TRBV6-3; abundance: .; d_gene: .; j_gene: TRBJ2-1
CDR3aa: CASISGQGDQPQHF; CDR3nt: TGTGCCAGCATCTCTGGACAGGGGGACCAGCCCCAGCATTTT; v_gene: TRBV28; abundance: .; d_gene: TRBD1; j_gene: TRBJ1-5
CDR3aa: CASSVDGTGGADTQYF; CDR3nt: TGTGCCAGCAGCGTAGACGGGACAGGGGGCGCGGATACGCAGTATTTT; v_gene: TRBV9; abundance: .; d_gene: TRBD1; j_gene: TRBJ2-3
CDR3aa: CASSKVTDRGMTQHF; CDR3nt: TGTGCCAGCAGCAAAGTGACCGACAGGGGCATGACCCAGCATTTT; v_gene: TRBV21-1; abundance: .; d_gene: .; j_gene: TRBJ1-5
CDR3aa: CASSPGMDYGYTF; CDR3nt: TGCGCCAGCAGCCCGGGAATGGACTATGGCTACACCTTC; v_gene: TRBV4-1; abundance: .; d_gene: .; j_gene: TRBJ1-2
CDR3aa: CASSIRGRDSPLHF; CDR3nt: TGTGCCAGCTCCATTAGGGGCCGGGATTCACCCCTCCACTTT; v_gene: TRBV6-5; abundance: .; d_gene: .; j_gene: TRBJ1-6
CDR3aa: CASSQALSSYNEQFF; CDR3nt: TGTGCCAGCAGCCAGGCCCTCTCCTCCTACAATGAGCAGTTCTTC; v_gene: TRBV3-1/TRBV3-2; abundance: once; d_gene: .; j_gene: TRBJ2-1
CDR3aa: CASSFAGTVSNEQYF; CDR3nt: TGTGCCAGCAGCTTTGCCGGGACAGTATCAAACGAGCAGTACTTC; v_gene: TRBV7-6; abundance: .; d_gene: TRBD1; j_gene: TRBJ2-7
CDR3aa: CASSTLSGGVGNTIYF; CDR3nt: TGTGCCAGCAGCACGTTATCAGGGGGTGTTGGAAACACCATATATTTT; v_gene: TRBV5-5; abundance: few; d_gene: TRBD1; j_gene: TRBJ1-3
CDR3aa: CASSVSGEENTGDTQYF; CDR3nt: TGTGCCAGCAGCGTGTCTGGTGAAGAAAATACGGGGGATACGCAGTATTTT; v_gene: TRBV9; abundance: .; d_gene: .; j_gene: TRBJ2-3
CDR3aa: CASRPLAGEETQYF; CDR3nt: TGTGCCAGTAGACCACTAGCGGGAGAAGAGACCCAGTACTTC; v_gene: TRBV19; abundance: .; d_gene: TRBD2; j_gene: TRBJ2-5
CDR3aa: CASSPYKTNEKLFF; CDR3nt: TGTGCCAGCAGTCCCTATAAGACTAATGAAAAACTGTTTTTT; v_gene: TRBV28; abundance: .; d_gene: .; j_gene: TRBJ1-4
CDR3aa: CASSPRGPEAFF; CDR3nt: TGTGCCAGCAGCCCCAGGGGTCCCGAAGCTTTCTTT; v_gene: TRBV9; abundance: once; d_gene: .; j_gene: TRBJ1-1
CDR3aa: CASGHLQSPGTGYPSYGYTF; CDR3nt: TGTGCCAGCGGTCATCTACAAAGTCCCGGGACAGGGTACCCTTCCTATGGCTACACCTTC; v_gene: TRBV21-1; abundance: .; d_gene: .; j_gene: TRBJ1-2
CDR3aa: CAILTPGQGVLLSPLHF; CDR3nt: TGTGCCATCCTAACTCCGGGACAGGGAGTCTTACTTTCACCCCTCCACTTT; v_gene: TRBV7-6; abundance: few; d_gene: TRBD1; j_gene: TRBJ1-6
CDR3aa: CASSYPGQGAGNTIYF; CDR3nt: TGTGCCAGCAGTTACCCGGGACAGGGGGCTGGAAACACCATATATTTT; v_gene: TRBV6-5; abundance: .; d_gene: TRBD1; j_gene: TRBJ1-3
CDR3aa: CASSRGQGDGYTF; CDR3nt: TGTGCCAGCTCACGAGGACAGGGAGATGGCTACACCTTC; v_gene: TRBV18; abundance: .; d_gene: TRBD1; j_gene: TRBJ1-2
CDR3aa: CASSSETDTQYF; CDR3nt: TGTGCCAGCAGCTCGGAGACAGATACGCAGTATTTT; v_gene: TRBV11-1; abundance: few; d_gene: .; j_gene: TRBJ2-3
CDR3aa: CATSRAGDRDLYGYTF; CDR3nt: TGTGCCACCAGCAGAGCTGGGGACAGGGACCTCTATGGCTACACCTTC; v_gene: TRBV15; abundance: .; d_gene: TRBD1; j_gene: TRBJ1-2
CDR3aa: CASGGGGNTIYF; CDR3nt: TGTGCTAGTGGGGGAGGCGGAAACACCATATATTTT; v_gene: TRBV12-5; abundance: .; d_gene: .; j_gene: TRBJ1-3
CDR3aa: CASSPGLGADTQYF; CDR3nt: TGCGCCAGCAGCCCGGGACTAGGGGCAGATACGCAGTATTTT; v_gene: TRBV5-1; abundance: .; d_gene: TRBD2; j_gene: TRBJ2-3
CDR3aa: CASRPVATEAFF; CDR3nt: TGTGCCAGCAGGCCGGTAGCCACTGAAGCTTTCTTT; v_gene: TRBV28; abundance: .; d_gene: .; j_gene: TRBJ1-1
CDR3aa: CASSDLPGVNEQFF; CDR3nt: TGTGCCAGCAGTGATCTCCCGGGGGTCAATGAGCAGTTCTTC; v_gene: TRBV6-4; abundance: .; d_gene: .; j_gene: TRBJ2-1
CDR3aa: CASGYDRRLRNTEAFF; CDR3nt: TGCGCCAGCGGATATGACAGGCGATTAAGGAACACTGAAGCTTTCTTT; v_gene: TRBV23-1; abundance: .; d_gene: .; j_gene: TRBJ1-1
CDR3aa: CASSIAAVSSYNEQFF; CDR3nt: TGTGCCAGTAGTATAGCGGCGGTGAGCTCCTACAATGAGCAGTTCTTC; v_gene: TRBV19; abundance: .; d_gene: .; j_gene: TRBJ2-1
CDR3aa: CASSMTGMNYGYTF; CDR3nt: TGTGCCAGTAGTATGACGGGAATGAACTATGGCTACACCTTC; v_gene: TRBV19; abundance: .; d_gene: .; j_gene: TRBJ1-2
CDR3aa: CASSERETGGGYTF; CDR3nt: TGTGCCAGCAGTGAACGAGAAACCGGGGGGGGCTACACCTTC; v_gene: TRBV6-1; abundance: .; d_gene: .; j_gene: TRBJ1-2
CDR3aa: CAWSAVSIYGYTF; CDR3nt: TGTGCCTGGAGTGCGGTCTCTATCTATGGCTACACCTTC; v_gene: TRBV30; abundance: .; d_gene: .; j_gene: TRBJ1-2
CDR3aa: CASSLEAVSYGYTF; CDR3nt: TGCGCCAGCAGCTTGGAGGCGGTATCCTATGGCTACACCTTC; v_gene: TRBV5-1; abundance: .; d_gene: .; j_gene: TRBJ1-2
CDR3aa: CAWSRYGTSTSEAFF; CDR3nt: TGTGCCTGGAGCAGATACGGGACATCCACCTCTGAAGCTTTCTTT; v_gene: TRBV30; abundance: .; d_gene: .; j_gene: TRBJ1-1
CDR3aa: CASSTGISGNQPQHF; CDR3nt: TGTGCCAGCAGCACGGGGATATCTGGCAATCAGCCCCAGCATTTT; v_gene: TRBV5-4; abundance: .; d_gene: .; j_gene: TRBJ1-5
CDR3aa: CATSRDSTGLGGYSPLHF; CDR3nt: TGTGCCACCAGCAGAGATTCGACAGGGCTCGGGGGTTATTCACCCCTCCACTTT; v_gene: TRBV15; abundance: few; d_gene: TRBD1; j_gene: TRBJ1-6
CDR3aa: CASSLGRGTDTQYF; CDR3nt: TGTGCCAGCAGCTTGGGCAGGGGGACAGATACGCAGTATTTT; v_gene: TRBV7-9; abundance: once; d_gene: TRBD1; j_gene: TRBJ2-3
CDR3aa: CASSLSVAGIYGYTF; CDR3nt: TGTGCCAGCAGTTTATCAGTGGCGGGAATTTATGGCTACACCTTC; v_gene: TRBV28; abundance: .; d_gene: .; j_gene: TRBJ1-2
CDR3aa: CASSDFSDRPQETQYF; CDR3nt: TGTGCCAGCAGTGATTTCAGTGACAGACCCCAAGAGACCCAGTACTTC; v_gene: TRBV2; abundance: .; d_gene: .; j_gene: TRBJ2-5
CDR3aa: CASSLRAGSVPEAFF; CDR3nt: TGTGCCAGCAGCCTCAGGGCGGGATCAGTCCCTGAAGCTTTCTTT; v_gene: TRBV5-5; abundance: .; d_gene: .; j_gene: TRBJ1-1
CDR3aa: CASSQEGTGPYEQYF; CDR3nt: TGTGCCAGCAGCCAAGAAGGGACAGGGCCCTACGAGCAGTACTTC; v_gene: TRBV4-2; abundance: few; d_gene: TRBD1; j_gene: TRBJ2-7
CDR3aa: CATSDGQLRGYTF; CDR3nt: TGTGCCACCAGTGATGGACAGCTGCGGGGCTACACCTTC; v_gene: TRBV24-1; abundance: .; d_gene: .; j_gene: TRBJ1-2
CDR3aa: CASRRTGGTDTQYF; CDR3nt: TGTGCCAGCAGACGGACAGGGGGGACAGATACGCAGTATTTT; v_gene: TRBV6-5; abundance: .; d_gene: TRBD1; j_gene: TRBJ2-3
CDR3aa: CATSDGVDSNQPQHF; CDR3nt: TGTGCCACCAGTGACGGGGTGGACAGCAATCAGCCCCAGCATTTT; v_gene: TRBV24-1; abundance: .; d_gene: .; j_gene: TRBJ1-5
CDR3aa: CASEGYGGNEQFF; CDR3nt: TGCGCCAGCGAAGGGTACGGGGGAAATGAGCAGTTCTTC; v_gene: TRBV10-2; abundance: few; d_gene: .; j_gene: TRBJ2-1